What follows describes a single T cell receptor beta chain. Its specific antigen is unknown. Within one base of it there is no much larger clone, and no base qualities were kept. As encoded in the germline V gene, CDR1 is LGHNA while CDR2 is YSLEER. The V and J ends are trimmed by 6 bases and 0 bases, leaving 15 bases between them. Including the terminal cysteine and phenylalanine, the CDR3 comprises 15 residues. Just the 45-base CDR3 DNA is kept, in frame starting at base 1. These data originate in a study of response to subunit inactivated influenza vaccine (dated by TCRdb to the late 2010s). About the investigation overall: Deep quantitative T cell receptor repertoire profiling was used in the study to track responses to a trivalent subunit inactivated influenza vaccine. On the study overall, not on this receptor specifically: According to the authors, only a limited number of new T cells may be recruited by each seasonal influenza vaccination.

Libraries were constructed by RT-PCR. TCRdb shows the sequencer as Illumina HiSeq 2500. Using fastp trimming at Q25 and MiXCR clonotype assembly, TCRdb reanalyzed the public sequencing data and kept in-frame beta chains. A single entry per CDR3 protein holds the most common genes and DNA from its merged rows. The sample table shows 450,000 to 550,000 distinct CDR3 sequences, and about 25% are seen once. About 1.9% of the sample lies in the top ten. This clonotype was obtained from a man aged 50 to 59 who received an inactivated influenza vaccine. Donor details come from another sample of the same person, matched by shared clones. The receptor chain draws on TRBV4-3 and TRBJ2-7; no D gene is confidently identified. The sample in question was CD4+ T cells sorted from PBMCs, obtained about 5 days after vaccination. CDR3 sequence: CASSPMLQYSYEQYF. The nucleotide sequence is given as TGCGCCAGCAGTCCAATGCTACAGTACTCCTACGAGCAGTACTTC.